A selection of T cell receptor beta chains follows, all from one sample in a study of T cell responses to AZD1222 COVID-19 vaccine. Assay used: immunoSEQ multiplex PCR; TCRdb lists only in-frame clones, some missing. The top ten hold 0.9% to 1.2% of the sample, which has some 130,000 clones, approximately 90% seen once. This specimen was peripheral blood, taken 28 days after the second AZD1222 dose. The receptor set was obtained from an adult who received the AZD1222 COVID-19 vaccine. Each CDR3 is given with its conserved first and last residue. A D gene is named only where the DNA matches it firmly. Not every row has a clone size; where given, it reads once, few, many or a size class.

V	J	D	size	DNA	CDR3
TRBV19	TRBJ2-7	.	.	TGTGCCAGTAGTACCTACCCCGGCTACGAGCAGTACTTC	CASSTYPGYEQYF
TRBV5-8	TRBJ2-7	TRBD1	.	TGTGCCAGCAGCCCAGGCCCGGGACAGGGCCACGAGCAGTACTTC	CASSPGPGQGHEQYF
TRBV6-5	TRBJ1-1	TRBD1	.	TGTGCCAGCAGCTGGACAGGGGGTTATACTGAAGCTTTCTTT	CASSWTGGYTEAFF
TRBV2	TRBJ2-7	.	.	TGTGCCAGCAACGTAGTGACGGACGAATACGAGCAGTACTTC	CASNVVTDEYEQYF
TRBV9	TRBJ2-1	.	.	TGTGCCAGCAGCGTACTAGCTTCCCCATCAACGTACAATGAGCAGTTCTTC	CASSVLASPSTYNEQFF
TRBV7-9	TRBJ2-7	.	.	TGTGCCAGCAGCTTAAACAACCTCGACGAGCAGTACTTC	CASSLNNLDEQYF
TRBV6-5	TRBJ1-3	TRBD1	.	TGTGCCAGCAGTTACGACAGGGCTGGAAACACCATATATTTT	CASSYDRAGNTIYF
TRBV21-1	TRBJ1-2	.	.	TGTGCCCCGAGGGGAGCTAACTATGGCTACACCTTC	CAPRGANYGYTF
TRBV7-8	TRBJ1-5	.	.	TGTGCCAGCAGCTTAGAGACGGCTTATAGCAATCAGCCCCAGCATTTT	CASSLETAYSNQPQHF
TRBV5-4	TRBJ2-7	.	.	TGTGCCAGCAGCTTGGCCCTCGGCTCAGGCGCCTACGAGCAGTACTTC	CASSLALGSGAYEQYF
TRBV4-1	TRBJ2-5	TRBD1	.	TGCGCCAGCAGCCAAGGCCTCAGGGGGCAAAAAGAGACCCAGTACTTC	CASSQGLRGQKETQYF
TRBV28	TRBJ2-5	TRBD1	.	TGTGCCAGCAACATAAACAGGGGTAGGCTGGAGACCCAGTACTTC	CASNINRGRLETQYF
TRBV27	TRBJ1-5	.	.	TGTGCCAGCAGCCGCGGGAGTTACAGCAATCAGCCCCAGCATTTT	CASSRGSYSNQPQHF
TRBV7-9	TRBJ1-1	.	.	TGTGCCAGTCCGACCCTGGGGCGCACTGAAGCTTTCTTT	CASPTLGRTEAFF
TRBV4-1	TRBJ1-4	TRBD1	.	TGCGCCAGCAGCCAAGAGGGACAGGAGCAAAAACTGTTTTTT	CASSQEGQEQKLFF
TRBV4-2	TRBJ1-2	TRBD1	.	TGTGCCAGCAGCCAAGTGTCCCAGGGGGCCTATGGCTACACCTTC	CASSQVSQGAYGYTF
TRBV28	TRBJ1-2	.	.	TGTGCCAGCAGTTTCGGGGGGGCGAGTGGCTACACCTTC	CASSFGGASGYTF
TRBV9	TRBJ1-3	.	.	TGTGCCAGCAGCGCGACAGCCTCTGGAAACACCATATATTTT	CASSATASGNTIYF
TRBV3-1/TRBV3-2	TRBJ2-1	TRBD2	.	TGTGCCAGCAGACATAGCGGGAGAGGGGTCAATGAGCAGTTCTTC	CASRHSGRGVNEQFF
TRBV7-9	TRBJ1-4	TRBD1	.	TGTGCCAGCAGCTTACAGGGGGCTGATGAAAAACTGTTTTTT	CASSLQGADEKLFF
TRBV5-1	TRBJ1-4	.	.	TGCGCCAGCAGCTTGGAAGACGGCAGAGGATTTGGTGAAAAACTGTTTTTT	CASSLEDGRGFGEKLFF
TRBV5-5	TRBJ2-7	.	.	TGTGCCAGCAGCTTGGCCCTCAGCTCCTACGAGCAGTACTTC	CASSLALSSYEQYF
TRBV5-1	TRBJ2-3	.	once	TGCGCCAGCAGCCACCGTTTGGGGGGAGGTTTCGGAGATACGCAGTATTTT	CASSHRLGGGFGDTQYF
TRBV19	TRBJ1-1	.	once	TGTGCCAGTAGTAGCCCTTTCCGGGGGTCGAACACTGAAGCTTTCTTT	CASSSPFRGSNTEAFF
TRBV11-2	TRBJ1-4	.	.	TGTGCCAGCAGCTTTTGGGGGACTCGAGGCGAAAAACTGTTTTTT	CASSFWGTRGEKLFF
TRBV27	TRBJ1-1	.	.	TGTGCCAGCAGCCATCTCAAGGGGGGAATCAACACTGAAGCTTTCTTT	CASSHLKGGINTEAFF
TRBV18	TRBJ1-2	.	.	TGTGCCAGCTCACAATCGTCGGGGCGTGGCTATGGCTACACCTTC	CASSQSSGRGYGYTF
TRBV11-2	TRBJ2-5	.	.	TGTGCCAGCACCCCGGGGGCTCGTGAGACCCAGTACTTC	CASTPGARETQYF
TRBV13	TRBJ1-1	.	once	TGTGCCAGCAGCCGTGTCTCTCGAACTGAAGCTTTCTTT	CASSRVSRTEAFF
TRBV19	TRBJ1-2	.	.	TGTGCCAGTACGGACAATTATGGCTACACCTTC	CASTDNYGYTF
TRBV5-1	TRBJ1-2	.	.	TGCGCCAGCAGCCCCCGGCCCCGGCCCTCTAACTATGGCTACACCTTC	CASSPRPRPSNYGYTF
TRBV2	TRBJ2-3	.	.	TGTGCCAGTGACCTACAGGGAAAAAGCACAGATACGCAGTATTTT	CASDLQGKSTDTQYF
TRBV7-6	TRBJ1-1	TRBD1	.	TGTGCCAGCAGCTTAGCGGGAACAGGGGGTATCACTGAAGCTTTCTTT	CASSLAGTGGITEAFF
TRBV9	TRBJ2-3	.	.	TGTGCCAGCAGCGTAGGTCCTCCCAGGGAAGATACGCAGTATTTT	CASSVGPPREDTQYF
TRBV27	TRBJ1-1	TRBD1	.	TGTGCCAGCAGCCTTCTTACAGGGGTGGCTTTCTTT	CASSLLTGVAFF
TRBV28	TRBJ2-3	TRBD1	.	TGTGCCAGCAGAGAGAGGGACAGGGGGTCGGATACGCAGTATTTT	CASRERDRGSDTQYF
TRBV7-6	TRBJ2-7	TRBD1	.	TGTGCCACCTCCCCGACAGGGGGCTTCTCCTACGAGCAGTACTTC	CATSPTGGFSYEQYF
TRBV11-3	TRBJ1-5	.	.	TGTGCCAGCAGCTTAGTTCAGGGGTGGGGGGATAGCTGGCCCCAGCATTTT	CASSLVQGWGDSWPQHF
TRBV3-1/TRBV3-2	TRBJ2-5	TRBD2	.	TGTGCCAGCAGCCCGGGGCGGGGGGGATCAGAGACCCAGTACTTC	CASSPGRGGSETQYF
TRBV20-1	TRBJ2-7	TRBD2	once	TGCAGTGCTAGTTGGCTAGCGGACGCTGATTACGAGCAGTACTTC	CSASWLADADYEQYF
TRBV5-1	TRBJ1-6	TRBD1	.	TGCGCCAGCAGCCCGGGACAGGCAACTAATTCACCCCTCCACTTT	CASSPGQATNSPLHF
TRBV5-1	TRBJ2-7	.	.	TGCGCCAGCAGCTTGGACTCCCACTCCTACGAGCAGTACTTC	CASSLDSHSYEQYF
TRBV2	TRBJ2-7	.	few	TGTGCCAGCAGTGTTAGTTACGAGCAGTACTTC	CASSVSYEQYF
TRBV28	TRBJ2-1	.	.	TGTGCCAGCAGTACCTCGTGGCTAGAATCGGGCTCCTACAATGAGCAGTTCTTC	CASSTSWLESGSYNEQFF
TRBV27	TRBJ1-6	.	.	TGTGCCAGCACTTCCTCCGGGACAAGTTATAATTCACCCCTCCACTTT	CASTSSGTSYNSPLHF
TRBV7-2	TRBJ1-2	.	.	TGTGCCAGCAGCTTATTCCGGGACCCCGGGGGAGGTGGCTACACCTTC	CASSLFRDPGGGGYTF